Described below is a single TCR beta chain sequence and its context. Researchers made TCR beta libraries via UMI-labeled 5' RACE. Original data processing: Individual TCR beta libraries contained between roughly 2,600 and 18,000 functional CDR3 beta clonotypes each. TCRdb reprocessed the 5' RACE reads and reports one entry per CDR3 protein, with no DNA. For this entry, the V and J calls and clone size follow TCRdb and not the study's own pipeline. This sample's clone table lists fewer than 20,000 distinct CDR3 sequences. CDR3 length equals 13 residues. CDR1 and CDR2 (germline): PRHDT, FYEKMQ (reference sequence). The data belong to a study of human CD8 memory T cell subsets.

The genes are TRBV13 and TRBJ2-7; as DNA is missing, the TRBD2 call by TCRdb cannot be tested. Sequenced input: CD8+ T cells from PBMCs. This TCR came from a human donor in good health. The CDR3 here is CASSLSGRGEQYF.